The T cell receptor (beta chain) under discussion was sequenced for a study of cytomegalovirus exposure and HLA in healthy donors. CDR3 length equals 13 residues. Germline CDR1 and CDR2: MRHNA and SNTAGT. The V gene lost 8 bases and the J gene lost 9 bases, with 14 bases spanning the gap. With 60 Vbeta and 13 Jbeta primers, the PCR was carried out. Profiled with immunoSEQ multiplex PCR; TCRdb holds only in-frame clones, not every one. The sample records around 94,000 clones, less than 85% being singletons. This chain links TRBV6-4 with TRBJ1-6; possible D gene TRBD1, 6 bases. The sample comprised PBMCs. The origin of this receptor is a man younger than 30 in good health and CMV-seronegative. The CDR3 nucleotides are TGTGCCAGCGCAGGGGAAAGGGGTTCACCCCTCCACTTT. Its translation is CASAGERGSPLHF.